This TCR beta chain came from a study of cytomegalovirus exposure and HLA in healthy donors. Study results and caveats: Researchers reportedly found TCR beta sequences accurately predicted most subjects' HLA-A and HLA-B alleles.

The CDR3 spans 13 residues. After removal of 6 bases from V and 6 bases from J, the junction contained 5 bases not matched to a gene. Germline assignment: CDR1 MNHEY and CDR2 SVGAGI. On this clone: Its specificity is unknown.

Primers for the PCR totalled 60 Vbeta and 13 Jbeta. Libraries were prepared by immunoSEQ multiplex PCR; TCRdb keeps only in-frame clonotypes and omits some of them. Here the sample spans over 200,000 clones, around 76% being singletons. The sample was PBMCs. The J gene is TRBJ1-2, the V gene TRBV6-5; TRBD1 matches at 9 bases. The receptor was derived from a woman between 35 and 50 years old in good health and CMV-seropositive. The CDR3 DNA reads TGTGCCAGCAGACCCACAGGGGGCAATGGCTACACCTTC. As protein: CASRPTGGNGYTF.